This T cell receptor (beta chain) was captured by sequencing in a study of blood T cell repertoires in COVID-19. Background on the study: COVID-19 samples from acute and convalescent phases originated in the United States, Italy and Spain.

The protocol was immunoSEQ multiplex PCR, while the TCRdb copy is restricted to in-frame clones and leaves out a portion. The sample shows 90,000 to 150,000 clones, about 86% of them seen only once. This receptor was identified in a woman in her forties or fifties with active or convalescent COVID-19. What was sequenced was peripheral blood.

CDR3 protein: CASNSQPGSSYEQYF. In DNA, the CDR3 is TGTGCCAGCAATTCCCAGCCCGGGAGCTCCTACGAGCAGTACTTC. This chain joins TRBV6-5 and TRBJ2-7; TRBD2 might be the D (6 bases). The CDR3 extends over 15 amino acids. Looked up from germline, CDR1 is MNHEY and CDR2 is SVGAGI. Trimming took off 7 bases at V and 0 bases at J, with 16 bases between the two ends.